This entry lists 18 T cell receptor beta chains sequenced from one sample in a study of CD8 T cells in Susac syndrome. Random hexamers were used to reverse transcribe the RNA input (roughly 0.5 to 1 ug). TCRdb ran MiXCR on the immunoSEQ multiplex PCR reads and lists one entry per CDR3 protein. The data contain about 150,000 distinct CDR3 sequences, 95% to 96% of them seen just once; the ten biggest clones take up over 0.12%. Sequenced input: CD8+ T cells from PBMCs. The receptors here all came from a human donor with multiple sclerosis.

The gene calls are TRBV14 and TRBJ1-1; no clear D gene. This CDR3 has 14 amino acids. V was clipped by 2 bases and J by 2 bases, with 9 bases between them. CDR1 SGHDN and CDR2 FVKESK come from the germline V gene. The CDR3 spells CASSQSRLNTEAFF. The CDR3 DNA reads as TGTGCCAGCAGCCAAAGCAGATTAAACACTGAAGCTTTCTTT.

Here the CDR3 DNA reads TGCAGTGCTAGACATCGACCAGATACGCAGTATTTT. Its protein is CSARHRPDTQYF. This chain joins TRBV20-1 and TRBJ2-3; D is undetermined. The V gene's germline CDR1 is DFQATT and CDR2 SNEGSKA (reference sequence). Trimming removed 2 bases at V and 4 bases at J, with 7 bases between. The CDR3 totals 12 residues.

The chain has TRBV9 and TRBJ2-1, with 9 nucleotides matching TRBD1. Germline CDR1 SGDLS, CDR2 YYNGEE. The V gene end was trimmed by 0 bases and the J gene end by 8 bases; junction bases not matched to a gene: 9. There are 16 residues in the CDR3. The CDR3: CASSVAGTGYYHEQFF. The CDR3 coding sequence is TGTGCCAGCAGCGTAGCCGGGACAGGGTATTACCATGAGCAGTTCTTC.

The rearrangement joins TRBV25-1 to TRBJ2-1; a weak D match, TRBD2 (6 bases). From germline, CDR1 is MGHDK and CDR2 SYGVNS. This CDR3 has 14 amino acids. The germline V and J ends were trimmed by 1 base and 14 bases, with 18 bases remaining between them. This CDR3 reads CASSESAGRNKEFF. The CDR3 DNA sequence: TGTGCCAGCAGTGAATCGGCAGGGAGGAACAAGGAGTTCTTC.

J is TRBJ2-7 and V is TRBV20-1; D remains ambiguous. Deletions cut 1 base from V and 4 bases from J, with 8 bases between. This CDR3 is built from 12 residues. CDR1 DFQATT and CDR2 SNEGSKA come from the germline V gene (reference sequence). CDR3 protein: CSARAYDYEQYF. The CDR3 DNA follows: TGCAGTGCTAGAGCATACGATTACGAGCAGTACTTC.

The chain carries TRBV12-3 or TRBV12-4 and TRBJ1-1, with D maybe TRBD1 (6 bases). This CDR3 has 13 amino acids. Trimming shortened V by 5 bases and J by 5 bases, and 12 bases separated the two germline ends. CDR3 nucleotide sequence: TGTGCCAGCAGTCAGGGGTATGGAACTGAAGCTTTCTTT. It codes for CASSQGYGTEAFF.

CDR3 loop: CASSLVRPNGGDTQYF. The CDR3, as DNA: TGCGCCAGCAGCTTAGTGAGACCTAATGGAGGAGATACGCAGTATTTT. The chain links TRBV5-1 to TRBJ2-3, with D possibly being TRBD2 (5 bases). The germline gives CDR1 SGHRS, CDR2 YFSETQ. The CDR3 extends over 16 amino acids. Trimming pared 2 bases from V and 5 bases from J, leaving 18 bases between.

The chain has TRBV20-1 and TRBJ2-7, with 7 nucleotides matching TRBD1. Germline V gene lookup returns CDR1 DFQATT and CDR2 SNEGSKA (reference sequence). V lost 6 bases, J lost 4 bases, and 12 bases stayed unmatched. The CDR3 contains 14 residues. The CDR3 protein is CSAQTGQTRYEQYF. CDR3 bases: TGCAGTGCCCAAACGGGACAGACGAGGTACGAGCAGTACTTC.

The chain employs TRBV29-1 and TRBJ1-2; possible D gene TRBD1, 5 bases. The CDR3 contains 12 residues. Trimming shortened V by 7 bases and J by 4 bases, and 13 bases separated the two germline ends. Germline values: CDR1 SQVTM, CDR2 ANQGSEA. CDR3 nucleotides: TGCAGCGCCCTTGGGGGTGGCTATGGCTACACCTTC. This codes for CSALGGGYGYTF. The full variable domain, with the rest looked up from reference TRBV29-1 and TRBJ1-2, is SAVISQKPSRDICQRGTSLTIQCQVDSQVTMMFWYRQQPGQSLTLIATANQGSEATYESGFVIDKFPISRPNLTFSTLTVSNMSPEDSSIYLCSALGGGYGYTFGSGTRLTVV.

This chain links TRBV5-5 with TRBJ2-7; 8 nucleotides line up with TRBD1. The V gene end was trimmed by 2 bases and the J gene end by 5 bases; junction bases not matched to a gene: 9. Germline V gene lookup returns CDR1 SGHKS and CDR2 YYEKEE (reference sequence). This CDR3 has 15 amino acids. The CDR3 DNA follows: TGTGCCAGCAGCTTACCGACAGGGGCGGATCACGAGCAGTACGTC. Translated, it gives CASSLPTGADHEQYV.

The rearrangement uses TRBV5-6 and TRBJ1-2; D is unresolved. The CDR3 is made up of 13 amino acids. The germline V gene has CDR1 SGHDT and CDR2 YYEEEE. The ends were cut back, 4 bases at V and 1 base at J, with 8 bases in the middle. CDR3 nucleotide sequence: TGTGCCAGCAGCCTGAAGGATAACTATGGCTACACCTTC. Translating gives CASSLKDNYGYTF.

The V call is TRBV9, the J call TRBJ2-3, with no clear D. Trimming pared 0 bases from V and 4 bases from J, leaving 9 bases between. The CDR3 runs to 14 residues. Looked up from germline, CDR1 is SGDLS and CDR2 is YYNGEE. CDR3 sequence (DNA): TGTGCCAGCAGCGTAGTTGGTGATCCAGATACGCAGTATTTT. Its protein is CASSVVGDPDTQYF. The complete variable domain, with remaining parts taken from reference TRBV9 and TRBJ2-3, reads DSGVTQTPKHLITATGQRVTLRCSPRSGDLSVYWYQQSLDQGLQFLIQYYNGEERAKGNILERFSAQQFPDLHSELNLSSLELGDSALYFCASSVVGDPDTQYFGPGTRLTVL.

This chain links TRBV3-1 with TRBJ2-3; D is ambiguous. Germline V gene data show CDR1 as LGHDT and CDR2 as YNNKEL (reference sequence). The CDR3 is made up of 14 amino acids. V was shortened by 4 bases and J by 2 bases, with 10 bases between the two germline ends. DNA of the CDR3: TGTGCCAGCAGCCCCGAATTCGACACAGATACGCAGTATTTT. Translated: CASSPEFDTDTQYF.

The CDR3 loop reads CATSFSGGIQFF. CDR3 DNA: TGTGCCACCTCTTTTAGCGGGGGAATACAGTTCTTC. The chain recombines TRBV2 with TRBJ2-1, with 9 bases aligning to TRBD2. This CDR3 comprises 12 residues. Per germline, CDR1 SNHLY and CDR2 FYNNEI. V gave up 10 bases and J gave up 13 bases; unmatched junction bases: 11.

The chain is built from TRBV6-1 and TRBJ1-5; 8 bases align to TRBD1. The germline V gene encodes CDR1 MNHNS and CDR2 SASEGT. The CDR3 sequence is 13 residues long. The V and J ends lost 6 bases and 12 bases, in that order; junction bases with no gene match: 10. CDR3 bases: TGTGCCAGCAGCCCCAGACGGGACAGGATCCAGCATTTT. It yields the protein CASSPRRDRIQHF.

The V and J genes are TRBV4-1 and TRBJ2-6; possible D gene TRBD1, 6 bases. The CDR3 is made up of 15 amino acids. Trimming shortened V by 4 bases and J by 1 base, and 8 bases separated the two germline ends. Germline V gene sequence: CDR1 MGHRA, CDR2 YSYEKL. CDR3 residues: CASSPTGSGANVLTF. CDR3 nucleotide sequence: TGCGCCAGCAGCCCGACAGGTTCTGGGGCCAACGTCCTGACTTTC.

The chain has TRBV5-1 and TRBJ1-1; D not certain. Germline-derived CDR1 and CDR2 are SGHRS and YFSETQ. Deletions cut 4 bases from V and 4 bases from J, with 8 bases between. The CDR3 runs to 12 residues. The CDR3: CASSPESTEAFF. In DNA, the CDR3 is TGCGCCAGCAGCCCTGAAAGCACTGAAGCTTTCTTT.

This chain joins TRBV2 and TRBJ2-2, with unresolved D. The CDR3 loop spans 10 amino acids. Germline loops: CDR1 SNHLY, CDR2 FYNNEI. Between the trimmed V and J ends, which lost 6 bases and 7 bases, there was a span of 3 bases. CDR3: CASRVGELFF. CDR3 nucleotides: TGTGCCAGCAGGGTCGGGGAGCTGTTTTTT.